Each of the 9 T cell receptor beta chains below was sequenced from the same sample in a study of blood T cell repertoires in COVID-19. Assay: immunoSEQ multiplex PCR; the TCRdb copy retains only in-frame clones and omits some. Counted here are 150,000 to 200,000 clones, roughly four fifths occurring once; the ten biggest clones make up 7.6%. Specimen: peripheral blood. Source of these receptors: a woman between 70 and 85 years old with COVID-19, enrolled during active disease.

This clone was found once. The DNA of the CDR3 is TGTGCCAGCAGCAACCGAGGACTAGCGGGGACCCCTAGCACAGATACGCAGTATTTT. Amino acid sequence: CASSNRGLAGTPSTDTQYF. J is TRBJ2-3 and V is TRBV21-1; the DNA was not compared with TRBD2, the D call given in the table. TRBV21-1 has pseudogene status. The CDR3 contains 19 residues.

This clone came up once. The rearrangement uses TRBV10-3 and TRBJ2-5; TRBD2 agrees at 10 bases. The germline gives CDR1 ENHRY, CDR2 SYGVKD. V trimming: 10 bases; J trimming: 2 bases; junction bases outside the gene matches: 1. The CDR3 is 12 amino acids. CDR3 region: CASSGRQETQYF. The CDR3 DNA follows: TGTGCCAGTAGCGGGAGGCAAGAGACCCAGTACTTC.

This clone showed up just a few times. V gene TRBV7-9 combines with J gene TRBJ2-1; the match to TRBD2 covers 12 bases. The CDR3 covers 17 residues. Germline trimming cut 4 bases from V and 3 bases from J; bases unmatched to any gene: 7. Germline V lookup: CDR1 SEHNR, CDR2 FQNEAQ (reference sequence). CDR3 amino acids: CASSSPGLAGYYNEQFF. CDR3 in DNA: TGTGCCAGCAGCTCACCGGGACTAGCGGGTTACTACAATGAGCAGTTCTTC.

The J gene is TRBJ2-5, the V gene TRBV7-2, with 13 bases lining up with TRBD2. V trimming: 8 bases; J trimming: 4 bases; junction bases outside the gene matches: 10. The CDR3 covers 16 residues. Germline lookup yields CDR1 SGHTA and CDR2 FQGNSA. The CDR3 nucleotides are TGTGCCAGCCGATTACGACTAGCGGGAGGATTAGAGACCCAGTACTTC. Translated: CASRLRLAGGLETQYF. Using reference TRBV7-2 and TRBJ2-5 for the parts outside the CDR3, the full variable domain is GAGVSQSPSNKVTEKGKDVELRCDPISGHTALYWYRQSLGQGLEFLIYFQGNSAPDKSGLPSDRFSAERTGGSVSTLTIQRTQQEDSAVYLCASRLRLAGGLETQYFGPGTRLLVL.

The rearrangement uses TRBV28 and TRBJ2-1; possibly TRBD2 for D (6 bases). The CDR3 runs 17 residues. Per germline, CDR1 MDHEN and CDR2 SYDVKM. Between the trimmed V and J ends, which lost 2 bases and 5 bases, there was a span of 19 bases. The CDR3 DNA follows: TGTGCCAGCAGTTTAATTCAGGGAGACGGGAGCCACAATGAGCAGTTCTTC. It yields the protein CASSLIQGDGSHNEQFF.

The rearrangement uses TRBV5-6 and TRBJ2-7; TRBD1 matches 12 bases. V dropped 4 bases and J dropped 5; count of bases not matched to a gene: 10. The CDR3 spans 16 residues. Germline lookup yields CDR1 SGHDT and CDR2 YYEEEE. CDR3 in amino acids: CASSPRGDRGRDEQYF. The CDR3 DNA follows: TGTGCCAGCAGCCCAAGAGGGGACAGGGGGCGAGACGAGCAGTACTTC.

The V gene is TRBV5-1, the J gene TRBJ2-4, with a tentative D call TRBD1 (5 bases). CDR1 is SGHRS, CDR2 YFSETQ, per germline. The CDR3 sequence is 17 residues long. Trimming removed 4 bases from V and 1 base from J, with 18 bases in between. The DNA for the CDR3 is TGCGCCAGCAGCCCCCGAGACCCCCCAGGGGCCAAAAACATTCAGTACTTC. This encodes CASSPRDPPGAKNIQYF. Full variable domain (rest looked up from reference TRBV5-1 and TRBJ2-4): KAGVTQTPRYLIKTRGQQVTLSCSPISGHRSVSWYQQTPGQGLQFLFEYFSETQRNKGNFPGRFSGRQFSNSRSEMNVSTLELGDSALYLCASSPRDPPGAKNIQYFGAGTRLSVL.

This clone has just one count. This chain connects TRBV18 to TRBJ1-4; TRBD1 agrees at 9 bases. CDR1 is KGHSH, CDR2 LQKENI, per germline. The CDR3 contains 15 residues. With 1 base clipped from V and 6 bases from J, the junction kept 3 bases outside the gene matches. DNA of the CDR3: TGTGCCAGCTCACCACGGACAGGGGAGGATGAAAAACTGTTTTTT. Protein: CASSPRTGEDEKLFF.

This sequence joins TRBV19 and TRBJ1-2, with 9 nucleotides matching TRBD1. This CDR3 region has 13 residues. Germline CDR1 reads LNHDA; CDR2 reads SQIVND (reference sequence). After removal of 5 bases from V and 8 bases from J, the junction contained 6 bases not matched to a gene. The CDR3, as DNA: TGTGCCAGTAGTGGGACAGGGAGTACGGGCTACACCTTC. This gives the protein CASSGTGSTGYTF. Using reference TRBV19 and TRBJ1-2 for the parts outside the CDR3, the full variable domain is DGGITQSPKYLFRKEGQNVTLSCEQNLNHDAMYWYRQDPGQGLRLIYYSQIVNDFQKGDIAEGYSVSREKKESFPLTVTSAQKNPTAFYLCASSGTGSTGYTFGSGTRLTVV.